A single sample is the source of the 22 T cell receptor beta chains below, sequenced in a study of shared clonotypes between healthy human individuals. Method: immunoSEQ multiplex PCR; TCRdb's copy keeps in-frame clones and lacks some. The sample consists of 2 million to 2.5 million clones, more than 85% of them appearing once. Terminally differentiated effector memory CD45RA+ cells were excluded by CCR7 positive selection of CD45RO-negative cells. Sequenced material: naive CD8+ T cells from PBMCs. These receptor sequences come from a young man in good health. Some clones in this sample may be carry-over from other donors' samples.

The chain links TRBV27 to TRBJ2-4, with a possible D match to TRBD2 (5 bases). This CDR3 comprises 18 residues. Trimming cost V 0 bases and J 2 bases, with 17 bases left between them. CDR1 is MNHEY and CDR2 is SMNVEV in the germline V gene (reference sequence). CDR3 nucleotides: TGTGCCAGCAGTTTATCGAGCGGCAGTTTGGGCCCCAAAAACATTCAGTACTTC. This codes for CASSLSSGSLGPKNIQYF.

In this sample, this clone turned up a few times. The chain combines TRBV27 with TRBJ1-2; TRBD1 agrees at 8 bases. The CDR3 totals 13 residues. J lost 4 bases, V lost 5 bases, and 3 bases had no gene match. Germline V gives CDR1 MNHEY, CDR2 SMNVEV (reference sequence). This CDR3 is CASSGDRGYGYTF. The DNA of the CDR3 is TGTGCCAGCAGTGGAGACAGGGGCTATGGCTACACCTTC.

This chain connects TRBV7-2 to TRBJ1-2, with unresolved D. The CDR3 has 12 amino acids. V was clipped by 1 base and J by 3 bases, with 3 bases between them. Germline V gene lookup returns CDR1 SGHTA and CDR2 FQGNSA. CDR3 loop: CASSLVHYGYTF. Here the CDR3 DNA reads TGTGCCAGCAGCTTAGTCCACTATGGCTACACCTTC.

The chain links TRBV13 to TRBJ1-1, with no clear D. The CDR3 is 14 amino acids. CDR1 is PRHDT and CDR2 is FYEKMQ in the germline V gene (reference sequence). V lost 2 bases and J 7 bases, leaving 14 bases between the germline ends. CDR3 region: CASSLKGWAVEAFF. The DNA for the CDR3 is TGTGCCAGCAGCTTAAAAGGTTGGGCAGTTGAAGCTTTCTTT.

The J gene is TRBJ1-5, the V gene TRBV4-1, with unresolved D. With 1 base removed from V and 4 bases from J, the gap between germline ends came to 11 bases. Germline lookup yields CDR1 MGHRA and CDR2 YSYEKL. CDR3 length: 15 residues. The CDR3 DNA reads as TGCGCCAGCAGCCAAGTAAGGACGGCTAATCAGCCCCAGCATTTT. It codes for CASSQVRTANQPQHF.

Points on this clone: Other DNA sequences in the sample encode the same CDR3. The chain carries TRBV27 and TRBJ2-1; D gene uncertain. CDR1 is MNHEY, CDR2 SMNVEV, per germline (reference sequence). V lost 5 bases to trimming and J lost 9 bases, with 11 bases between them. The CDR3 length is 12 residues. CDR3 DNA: TGTGCCAGCAGTCTTCTAGGATCTGAGCAGTTCTTC. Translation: CASSLLGSEQFF.

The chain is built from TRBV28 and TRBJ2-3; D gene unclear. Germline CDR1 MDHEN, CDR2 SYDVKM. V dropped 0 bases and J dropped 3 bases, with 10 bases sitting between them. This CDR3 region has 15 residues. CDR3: CASSLWAERTDTQYF. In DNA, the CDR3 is TGTGCCAGCAGTTTATGGGCAGAAAGGACAGATACGCAGTATTTT.

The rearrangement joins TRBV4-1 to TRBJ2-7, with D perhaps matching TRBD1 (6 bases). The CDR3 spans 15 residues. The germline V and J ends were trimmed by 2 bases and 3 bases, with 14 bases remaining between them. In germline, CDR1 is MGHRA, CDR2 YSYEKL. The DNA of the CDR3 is TGCGCCAGCAGCCAATTGGACAGCGGAAACTACGAGCAGTACTTC. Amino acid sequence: CASSQLDSGNYEQYF.

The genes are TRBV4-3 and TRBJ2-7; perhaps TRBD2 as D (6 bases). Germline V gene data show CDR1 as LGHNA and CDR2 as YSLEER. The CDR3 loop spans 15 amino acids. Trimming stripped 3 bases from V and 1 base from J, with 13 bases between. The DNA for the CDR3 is TGCGCCAGCAGCCAGGGCGGGACGGGTTCCTACGAGCAGTACTTC. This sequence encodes CASSQGGTGSYEQYF.

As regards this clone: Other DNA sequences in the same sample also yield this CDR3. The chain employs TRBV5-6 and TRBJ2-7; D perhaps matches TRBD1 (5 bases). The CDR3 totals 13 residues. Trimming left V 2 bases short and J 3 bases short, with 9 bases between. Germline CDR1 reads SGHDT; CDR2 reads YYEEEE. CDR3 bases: TGTGCCAGCAGCTTTCGGCAGGGCTACGAGCAGTACTTC. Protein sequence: CASSFRQGYEQYF.

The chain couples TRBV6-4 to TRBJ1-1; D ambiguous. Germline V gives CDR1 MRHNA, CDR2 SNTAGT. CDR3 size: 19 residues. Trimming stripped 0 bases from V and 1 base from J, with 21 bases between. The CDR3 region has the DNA TGTGCCAGCAGTGACTCAAATAGGACGGAACATACAGAGAACACTGAAGCTTTCTTT. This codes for CASSDSNRTEHTENTEAFF.

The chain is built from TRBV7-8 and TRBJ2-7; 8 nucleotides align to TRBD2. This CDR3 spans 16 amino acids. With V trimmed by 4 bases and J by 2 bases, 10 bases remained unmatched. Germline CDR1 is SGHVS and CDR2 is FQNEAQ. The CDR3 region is CASSSTTSALPYEQYF. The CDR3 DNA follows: TGTGCCAGCAGCTCCACGACTAGCGCACTTCCCTACGAGCAGTACTTC.

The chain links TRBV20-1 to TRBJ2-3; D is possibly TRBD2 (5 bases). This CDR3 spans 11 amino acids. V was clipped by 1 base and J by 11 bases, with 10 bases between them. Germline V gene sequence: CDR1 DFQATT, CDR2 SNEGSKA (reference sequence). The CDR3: CSARVPEGQYF. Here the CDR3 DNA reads TGCAGTGCTAGAGTCCCCGAGGGGCAGTATTTT.

The CDR3 loop reads CASRRATGDSEAFF. CDR3 bases: TGTGCCAGCAGACGAGCGACAGGGGACTCTGAAGCTTTCTTT. The chain recombines TRBV5-6 with TRBJ1-1; TRBD1 matches 8 bases. Trimming took 5 bases from V and 6 from J; bases not matched to a gene: 9. The V gene's germline CDR1 is SGHDT and CDR2 YYEEEE. The CDR3 consists of 14 residues.

CDR3 in amino acids: CASSAGQGMNTEAFF. CDR3 bases: TGTGCCAGCAGCGCTGGACAGGGAATGAACACTGAAGCTTTCTTT. This chain connects TRBV7-8 to TRBJ1-1; 8 positions match TRBD1. The CDR3 has 15 amino acids. The germline gives CDR1 SGHVS, CDR2 FQNEAQ. V lost 5 bases, J lost 0 bases, and 5 bases stayed unmatched. Together with reference TRBV7-8 and TRBJ1-1, the CDR3 gives the full variable domain: GAGVSQSPRYKVAKRGQDVALRCDPISGHVSLFWYQQALGQGPEFLTYFQNEAQLDKSGLPSDRFFAERPEGSVSTLKIQRTQQEDSAVYLCASSAGQGMNTEAFFGQGTRLTVV.

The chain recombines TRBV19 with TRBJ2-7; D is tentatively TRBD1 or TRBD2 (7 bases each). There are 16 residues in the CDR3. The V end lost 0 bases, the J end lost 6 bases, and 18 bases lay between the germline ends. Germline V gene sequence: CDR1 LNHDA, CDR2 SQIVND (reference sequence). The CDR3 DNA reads TGTGCCAGTAGTATAGACCACAGGGGCCGCGGGAGCGAGCAGTACTTC. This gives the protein CASSIDHRGRGSEQYF. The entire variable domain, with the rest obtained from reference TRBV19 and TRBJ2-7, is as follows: DGGITQSPKYLFRKEGQNVTLSCEQNLNHDAMYWYRQDPGQGLRLIYYSQIVNDFQKGDIAEGYSVSREKKESFPLTVTSAQKNPTAFYLCASSIDHRGRGSEQYFGPGTRLTVT.

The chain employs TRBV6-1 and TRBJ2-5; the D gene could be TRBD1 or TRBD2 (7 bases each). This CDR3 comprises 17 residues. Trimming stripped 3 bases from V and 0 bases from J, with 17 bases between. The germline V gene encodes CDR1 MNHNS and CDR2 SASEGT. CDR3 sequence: CASSDPRQGLNQETQYF. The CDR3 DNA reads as TGTGCCAGCAGTGATCCTCGACAGGGACTAAACCAAGAGACCCAGTACTTC.

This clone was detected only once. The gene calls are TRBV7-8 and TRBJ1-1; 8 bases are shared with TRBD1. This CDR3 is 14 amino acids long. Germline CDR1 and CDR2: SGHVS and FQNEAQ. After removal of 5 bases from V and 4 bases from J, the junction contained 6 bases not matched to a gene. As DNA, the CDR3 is TGTGCCAGCAGCGCCGACAGGGGCTCCACTGAAGCTTTCTTT. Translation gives CASSADRGSTEAFF.

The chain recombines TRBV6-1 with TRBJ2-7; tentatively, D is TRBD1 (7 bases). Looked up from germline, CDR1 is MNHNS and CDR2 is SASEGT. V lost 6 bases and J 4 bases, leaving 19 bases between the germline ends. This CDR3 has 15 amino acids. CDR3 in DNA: TGTGCCAGCAGGCCTCGACAGGGAGCGGGTTACGAGCAGTACTTC. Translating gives CASRPRQGAGYEQYF.

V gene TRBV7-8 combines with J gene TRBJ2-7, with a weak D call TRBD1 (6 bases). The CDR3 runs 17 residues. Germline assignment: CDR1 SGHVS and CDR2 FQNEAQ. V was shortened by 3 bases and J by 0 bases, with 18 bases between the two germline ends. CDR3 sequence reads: CASSLGPTGISSYEQYF. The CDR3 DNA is TGTGCCAGCAGCTTGGGTCCCACAGGGATTAGCTCCTACGAGCAGTACTTC.

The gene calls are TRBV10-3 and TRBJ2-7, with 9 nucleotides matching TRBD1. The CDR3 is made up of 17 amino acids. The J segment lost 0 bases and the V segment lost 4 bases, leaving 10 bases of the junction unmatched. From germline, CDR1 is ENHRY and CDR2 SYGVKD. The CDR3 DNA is TGTGCCATCAGTGCTGAATCTGTGACAGGGGGCTCCTACGAGCAGTACTTC. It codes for CAISAESVTGGSYEQYF.

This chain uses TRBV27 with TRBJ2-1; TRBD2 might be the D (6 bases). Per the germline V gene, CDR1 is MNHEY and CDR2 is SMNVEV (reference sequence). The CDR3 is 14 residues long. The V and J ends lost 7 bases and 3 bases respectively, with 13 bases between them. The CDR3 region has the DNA TGTGCCAGCACAAAGGACTACAACTACAATGAGCAGTTCTTC. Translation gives CASTKDYNYNEQFF.